Presented here are 14 T cell receptor beta chains from one specimen sequenced in a study of shared clonotypes between healthy human individuals. CD45RO-negative, CCR7-selected cells formed the naive CD8 fraction, which excluded terminally differentiated effector memory CD45RA+ cells. The assay was immunoSEQ multiplex PCR, and TCRdb's table has in-frame clones only and misses some. The top ten clones hold approximately 0.2% of a sample with roughly 810,000 clones, roughly 96% of them seen once. The material sequenced was naive CD8+ T cells sorted from blood. These receptor sequences come from a man aged 25-45 years in good health.

This sequence joins TRBV7-2 and TRBJ2-2, with 7 bases fitting TRBD2. The germline gives CDR1 SGHTA, CDR2 FQGNSA. The CDR3 length is 16 residues. V dropped 5 bases and J dropped 7; count of bases not matched to a gene: 13. The CDR3: CASSPEWAGVVGELFF. The DNA of the CDR3 is TGTGCCAGCAGCCCGGAGTGGGCGGGAGTAGTCGGGGAGCTGTTTTTT.

The chain couples TRBV20-1 to TRBJ1-4; D call uncertain. This CDR3 has 10 residues. V lost 5 bases and J lost 8, with 6 bases in between. The germline gives CDR1 DFQATT, CDR2 SNEGSKA (reference sequence). The CDR3 loop reads CSASREKLFF. As DNA, the CDR3 is TGCAGTGCTTCTAGGGAAAAACTGTTTTTT.

V gene TRBV7-8 combines with J gene TRBJ2-2; the D gene is possibly TRBD2 (5 bases). CDR1 SGHVS and CDR2 FQNEAQ come from the germline V gene. The V gene lost 7 bases and the J gene lost 0 bases, with 18 bases spanning the gap. This CDR3 is built from 17 residues. The CDR3 sequence is CASNLLRARPNTGELFF. The CDR3 DNA is TGTGCCAGCAACTTGTTGCGGGCCCGTCCGAACACCGGGGAGCTGTTTTTT.

This chain links TRBV28 with TRBJ2-3; D might be TRBD1 or TRBD2, each matching 5 bases. Germline CDR1 MDHEN, CDR2 SYDVKM. The CDR3 covers 17 residues. Trimming shortened V by 5 bases and J by 3 bases, and 21 bases separated the two germline ends. In DNA, the CDR3 is TGTGCCAGCAGTCCCCTTGGGGGAGAAGGAATTACAGATACGCAGTATTTT. This codes for CASSPLGGEGITDTQYF.

V and J are TRBV29-1 and TRBJ2-7; tentatively, D is TRBD1 (6 bases). Trimming pared 5 bases from V and 1 base from J, leaving 15 bases between. The CDR3 spans 14 residues. Germline assignment: CDR1 SQVTM and CDR2 ANQGSEA. DNA of the CDR3: TGCAGCGTTCCGAAATTCGGACAGTCCTACGAGCAGTACTTC. It specifies CSVPKFGQSYEQYF.

J is TRBJ1-1 and V is TRBV29-1, with 7 bases aligning to TRBD1. With 7 bases clipped from V and 1 base from J, the junction kept 12 bases outside the gene matches. The V gene's germline CDR1 is SQVTM and CDR2 ANQGSEA. The CDR3 extends over 15 amino acids. The DNA of the CDR3 is TGCAGCGCTAGCGCAACCGGGACAGAGAACACTGAAGCTTTCTTT. Translation: CSASATGTENTEAFF.

The CDR3 sequence: CASSLGTGGDYGYTF. CDR3 DNA: TGTGCCAGCAGCTTGGGGACAGGGGGCGACTATGGCTACACCTTC. V usage is TRBV7-9 and J usage is TRBJ1-2, with TRBD1 matching over 12 bases. Per germline, CDR1 SEHNR and CDR2 FQNEAQ (reference sequence). This CDR3 region has 15 residues. V lost 3 bases, J lost 3 bases, and 2 bases stayed unmatched.

This clone was seen once. The rearrangement joins TRBV6-5 to TRBJ1-1; D remains unclear. Looked up from germline, CDR1 is MNHEY and CDR2 is SVGAGI. Deletions cut 3 bases from V and 4 bases from J, with 12 bases between. This CDR3 spans 14 amino acids. The DNA of the CDR3 is TGTGCCAGCAGTTATTTGGAACAGAGCACTGAAGCTTTCTTT. Its translation: CASSYLEQSTEAFF.

The V gene is TRBV6-1, the J gene TRBJ2-7; 10 bases are shared with TRBD2. The V gene's germline CDR1 is MNHNS and CDR2 SASEGT. The CDR3 totals 19 residues. The ends lost 2 bases at V and 2 bases at J; junction bases unmatched: 15. The CDR3 DNA reads TGTGCCAGCAGTGAAAGTGGGAAGGTGAGGCTAGCGGGAGCCTACGAGCAGTACTTC. The encoded protein is CASSESGKVRLAGAYEQYF.

This chain uses TRBV7-9 with TRBJ1-4; no reliable D call. This CDR3 is built from 14 residues. CDR1 is SEHNR, CDR2 FQNEAQ, per germline (reference sequence). V gave up 11 bases and J gave up 3 bases, with 16 bases separating them. For the CDR3, the DNA is TGTGCCGTACCGGCTTTGTTAGCTAATGAAAAACTGTTTTTT. It specifies CAVPALLANEKLFF. Variable domain in full (rest from reference TRBV7-9 and TRBJ1-4): DTGVSQNPRHKITKRGQNVTFRCDPISEHNRLYWYRQTLGQGPEFLTYFQNEAQLEKSRLLSDRFSAERPKGSFSTLEIQRTEQGDSAMYLCAVPALLANEKLFFGSGTQLSVL.

On this clone itself: Other nucleotide sequences from this sample produce the same CDR3. V usage is TRBV27 and J usage is TRBJ2-5; D ambiguous. In germline, CDR1 is MNHEY, CDR2 SMNVEV (reference sequence). This CDR3 contains 14 residues. The ends were cut back, 1 base at V and 5 bases at J, with 11 bases in the middle. This CDR3 reads CASSLLGGDETQYF. DNA for the CDR3: TGTGCCAGCAGTTTATTAGGCGGAGATGAGACCCAGTACTTC.

The rearrangement links TRBV27 to TRBJ1-5, with a tentative D call TRBD1 (6 bases). CDR1 is MNHEY and CDR2 is SMNVEV in the germline V gene (reference sequence). Trimming removed 4 bases from V and 1 base from J, with 11 bases in between. CDR3 length equals 15 residues. The CDR3 is CASSSRGWSNQPQHF. The CDR3 coding sequence is TGTGCCAGCAGTTCCAGGGGTTGGAGCAATCAGCCCCAGCATTTT.

CDR3 in DNA: TGTGCCAGCAGCCCATATCCGGGACAGGGGTCGGTCACTGAAGCTTTCTTT. It encodes CASSPYPGQGSVTEAFF. This chain connects TRBV7-9 to TRBJ1-1, with 10 bases identical to TRBD1. Germline V CDR1 and CDR2: SEHNR, FQNEAQ (reference sequence). J was trimmed by 4 bases and V by 5 bases; bases with no gene match: 13. This CDR3 has 17 amino acids.

The V and J genes are TRBV2 and TRBJ2-6, with D possibly matching TRBD1 (5 bases). Germline values: CDR1 SNHLY, CDR2 FYNNEI. The CDR3 length is 14 residues. CDR3 region: CAQKGPSGANVLTF. CDR3 DNA: TGTGCTCAGAAGGGGCCTTCTGGGGCCAACGTCCTGACTTTC.